Each of the 2 T cell receptor beta chains below was sequenced from the same sample in a study of T cell responses to AZD1222 COVID-19 vaccine. Assay: immunoSEQ multiplex PCR; the TCRdb copy retains only in-frame clones and omits some. Among more than 150,000 clones listed, 90% to 95% were seen once. The sample consisted of peripheral blood, taken 28 days after the second AZD1222 dose. These receptors came from an adult who received the AZD1222 COVID-19 vaccine.

The chain uses TRBV6-5 and TRBJ2-2, with TRBD1 identical over 9 bases. Per the germline V gene, CDR1 is MNHEY and CDR2 is SVGAGI. The CDR3 runs to 15 residues. The J segment lost 9 bases and the V segment lost 0 bases, leaving 5 bases of the junction unmatched. This CDR3 is CASSYSTGGVRELFF. CDR3 nucleotide sequence: TGTGCCAGCAGTTACTCGACAGGGGGAGTCCGGGAGCTGTTTTTT.

V is TRBV7-9 and J is TRBJ2-1, with 8 bases fitting TRBD2. The CDR3 covers 18 residues. V lost 2 bases to trimming and J lost 0 bases; unmatched junction nucleotides: 9. Germline V gene data show CDR1 as SEHNR and CDR2 as FQNEAQ (reference sequence). The CDR3 reads CASSLSLAGRRSYNEQFF. The CDR3 coding sequence is TGTGCCAGCAGCTTAAGTCTAGCGGGTAGACGCTCCTACAATGAGCAGTTCTTC.